These T cell receptor beta chains were read from a single sample in a study of CD8 T cells in Susac syndrome. TCRdb recomputed calls from the immunoSEQ multiplex PCR reads with MiXCR, one row per CDR3 protein. Among 160,000 or so distinct CDR3 sequences, around 95% were seen once, and the ten largest hold under 0.15%. Sequencing used CD8+ T cells from PBMCs. Receptors originate from a human donor with multiple sclerosis. CDR3s include the opening cysteine and the closing phenylalanine or tryptophan. D genes are given only for firm matches.

TRBV19	19	TRBJ2-1	TRBD2	CASSIRPRERGVPYNEQFF
TRBV29-1	13	TRBJ1-1	NA	CSVDGGLNTEAFF
TRBV6-2/TRBV6-3	11	TRBJ2-3	NA	CASSTTDTQYF
TRBV7-9	14	TRBJ2-7	NA	CASSSLPGNYEQYF
TRBV7-9	14	TRBJ2-7	TRBD2	CASSRGGPHGEQYF
TRBV2	16	TRBJ2-1	NA	CASSEAGYFTYNEQFF
TRBV6-8	15	TRBJ1-2	TRBD1	CASSRRDRANYGYTF
TRBV5-4	12	TRBJ2-7	NA	CASSLGPDEQYF
TRBV29-1	13	TRBJ2-1	NA	CSADSGRSNEQFF
TRBV30	11	TRBJ1-1	NA	CAWSVGIEAFF
TRBV25-1	10	TRBJ1-1	NA	CASRAAEAFF
TRBV5-4	14	TRBJ1-6	NA	CASSLWQNGSPLHF
TRBV5-1	17	TRBJ1-2	TRBD1	CASSLVGNVGQGAGYTF
TRBV30	13	TRBJ1-1	TRBD1	CAWSVQGASEAFF
TRBV7-2	15	TRBJ2-1	TRBD1	CASSSRDRGRGEQFF
TRBV2	14	TRBJ1-1	NA	CASNPGPWNTEAFF
TRBV13	13	TRBJ2-1	NA	CASTLGPDGEQFF
TRBV12-3/TRBV12-4	17	TRBJ1-2	NA	CASAWFRAPGEDYGYTF
TRBV19	13	TRBJ1-2	NA	CASTMGSQGGYTF
TRBV20-1	12	TRBJ1-2	NA	CSAPDSSYGYTF
TRBV9	17	TRBJ2-2	TRBD1	CASSVARTGLNTGELFF
TRBV7-8	16	TRBJ2-1	NA	CASSLAGGGGMYEQFF
TRBV29-1	14	TRBJ2-7	TRBD1	CSVETAGGSYEQYF
TRBV5-1	16	TRBJ2-1	TRBD1	CASSPGHRGAYNEQFF
TRBV7-9	16	TRBJ2-5	NA	CASSDKSRGVQETQYF
TRBV29-1	13	TRBJ2-5	NA	CSVERVGRETQYF
TRBV12-3/TRBV12-4	13	TRBJ1-1	NA	CASSSGAKTEAFF
TRBV21-1	13	TRBJ2-7	NA	CASSKEASYEQYF
TRBV12-3/TRBV12-4	15	TRBJ2-6	NA	CASSLGNSGANVLTF
TRBV20-1	13	TRBJ2-7	NA	CSAMVQGPYEQYF
TRBV7-6	15	TRBJ2-1	NA	CASSLGSARVNEQFF
TRBV20-1	13	TRBJ1-1	NA	CSARTGTGTEAFF